These T cell receptor beta chains were read from a single sample in a study of graft-versus-host responses after intestinal transplantation. Produced via immunoSEQ multiplex PCR; TCRdb's table is partial and in-frame only. This table has 9,500 or so clones, 85% to 90% appearing once. Here the sequenced sample was PBMCs, taken approximately 240 days after intestinal transplant. The receptors were sampled from a human patient who received an intestinal transplant, so some T cells may come from the graft donor. The CDR3 runs from the conserved cysteine through the conserved F or W. The D gene is left open where the match is weak. Some rows mark clone size as missing; the rest say once, few, many or name a class of expanded clone.

- TRBJ2-7 - 16 TRBV6-5 CASSSLSGGGSYEQYF TGTGCCAGCAGTTCCTTAAGTGGTGGTGGTTCCTACGAGCAGTACTTC
- TRBJ1-5 TRBD1 16 TRBV27 CASSSLTGGFNQPQHF TGTGCCAGCAGTTCTTTGACAGGGGGTTTCAATCAGCCCCAGCATTTT
- TRBJ2-2 TRBD1 16 TRBV4-1 CASSLRPGTGTGELFF TGCGCCAGCAGCCTTCGTCCCGGGACAGGGACCGGGGAGCTGTTTTTT
- TRBJ1-3 - 14 TRBV5-1 CASSSQGAGNTIYF TGCGCCAGCAGCTCACAGGGAGCTGGAAACACCATATATTTT
- TRBJ2-1 TRBD2 16 TRBV6-5 CASSYSGLAEYNEQFF TGTGCCAGCAGTTACTCCGGACTAGCGGAGTACAATGAGCAGTTCTTC
- TRBJ1-3 - 15 TRBV5-4 CASSLSGAEIDTIYF TGTGCCAGCAGCTTATCGGGCGCCGAGATAGACACCATATATTTT
- TRBJ2-7 TRBD1 13 TRBV6-5 CASRGTGAYEQYF TGTGCCAGCAGGGGGACAGGGGCCTACGAGCAGTACTTC
- TRBJ1-5 - 15 TRBV5-5 CASSLALTGNQPQHF TGTGCCAGCAGCTTGGCCTTAACTGGTAATCAGCCCCAGCATTTT
- TRBJ1-6 - 15 TRBV9 CASSVGQGRNSPLHF TGTGCCAGCAGCGTGGGGCAGGGCCGTAATTCACCCCTCCACTTT
- TRBJ1-3 - 14 TRBV7-9 CASSPGPGGNTIYF TGTGCCAGCAGCCCCGGGCCTGGGGGAAACACCATATATTTT
- TRBJ2-3 - 13 TRBV5-8 CASSLEGADTQYF TGTGCCAGCAGCTTGGAGGGGGCAGATACGCAGTATTTT
- TRBJ2-1 - 17 TRBV25-1 CASSEYEDSPLYNEQFF TGTGCCAGCAGTGAATACGAAGACTCCCCTCTTTACAATGAGCAGTTCTTC
- TRBJ1-2 - 14 TRBV5-6 CASSVSGVNYGYTF TGTGCCAGCAGCGTGAGCGGGGTAAACTATGGCTACACCTTC
- TRBJ2-7 - 13 TRBV28 CASSFGDGYEQYF TGTGCCAGCAGTTTCGGGGACGGCTACGAGCAGTACTTC
few TRBJ2-7 - 11 TRBV7-3 CASSLQGEQYF TGTGCCAGCAGCTTACAGGGCGAGCAGTACTTC
- TRBJ2-7 - 15 TRBV9 CASSVDGGGTGQQYF TGTGCCAGCAGCGTAGACGGGGGAGGAACCGGACAGCAGTACTTC
- TRBJ1-2 - 15 TRBV7-2 CASSLYRTANYGYTF TGTGCCAGCAGCTTATATAGGACAGCTAACTATGGCTACACCTTC
- TRBJ1-2 - 12 TRBV6-1 CASSYWGNGYTF TGTGCCAGCAGTTATTGGGGGAATGGCTACACCTTC
- TRBJ2-1 TRBD2 13 TRBV7-9 CASSLAGHNEQFF TGTGCCAGCAGCCTAGCGGGGCACAATGAGCAGTTCTTC
- TRBJ1-2 - 15 TRBV6-6 CASSFRHGGFYGYTF TGTGCCAGCAGTTTTCGACATGGAGGGTTCTATGGCTACACCTTC
- TRBJ1-1 - 11 TRBV7-9 CAGSRVTEAFF TGTGCCGGAAGCCGGGTCACTGAAGCTTTCTTT
- TRBJ1-2 TRBD1 15 TRBV6-4 CASSDSSGTGDGYTF TGTGCCAGCAGTGACTCAAGTGGGACAGGGGACGGCTACACCTTC